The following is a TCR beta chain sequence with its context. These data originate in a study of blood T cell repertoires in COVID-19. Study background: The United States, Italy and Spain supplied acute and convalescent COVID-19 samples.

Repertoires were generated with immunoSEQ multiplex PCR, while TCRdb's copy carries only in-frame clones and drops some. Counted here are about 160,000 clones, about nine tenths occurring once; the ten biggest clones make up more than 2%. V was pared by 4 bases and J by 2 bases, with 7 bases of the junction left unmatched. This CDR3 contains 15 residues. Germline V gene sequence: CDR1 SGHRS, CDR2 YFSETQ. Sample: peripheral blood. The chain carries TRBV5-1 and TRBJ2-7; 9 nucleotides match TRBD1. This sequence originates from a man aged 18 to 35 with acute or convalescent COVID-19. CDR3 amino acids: CASSTFTGGAYEQYF. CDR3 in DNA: TGCGCCAGCAGCACCTTCACAGGGGGCGCCTACGAGCAGTACTTC.